Listed here are 32 T cell receptor beta chains from one sample, sequenced in a study of blood T cell repertoires in COVID-19. TCRdb keeps only in-frame clones here, not all; method: immunoSEQ multiplex PCR. Of some 83,000 clones in the sample, roughly nine tenths are singletons; the top ten hold less than 2.5%. The sample comprised peripheral blood. Receptor source: a man aged 50 to 60 with acute or convalescent COVID-19.

This clone was found once. The chain recombines TRBV6-2 or TRBV6-3 with TRBJ2-2, with a tentative D call TRBD2 (6 bases). V lost 2 bases and J lost 6, with 16 bases in between. The CDR3 contains 16 residues. Germline V gene data show CDR1 as MNHEY and CDR2 as SVGEGT. The CDR3 region has the DNA TGTGCCAGCAGTTACGGGGAAAGACTAGGAGCCGGGGAGCTGTTTTTT. This codes for CASSYGERLGAGELFF.

The V gene is TRBV15, the J gene TRBJ1-6; D remains ambiguous. The CDR3 is 16 residues long. The V end lost 3 bases, the J end lost 7 bases, and 16 bases lay between the germline ends. CDR1 is LNHNV, CDR2 YYDKDF, per germline (reference sequence). The CDR3 loop reads CATSRDFSERNSPLHF. In DNA, the CDR3 is TGTGCCACCAGCAGGGACTTTTCCGAGAGGAATTCACCCCTCCACTTT.

This chain joins TRBV12-3 or TRBV12-4 and TRBJ2-1, with D tentatively TRBD1 (6 bases). The CDR3 contains 13 residues. The V gene lost 6 bases and the J gene lost 7 bases, with 13 bases spanning the gap. CDR3 loop: CASSPIQGNEQFF. CDR3 in DNA: TGTGCCAGCAGCCCCATCCAGGGGAATGAGCAGTTCTTC.

This sequence joins TRBV30 and TRBJ2-2; 7 bases align to TRBD1. This CDR3 is 14 amino acids long. J gave up 6 bases and V 3 bases, and 7 bases lay outside the gene matches. Per germline, CDR1 GTSNPN and CDR2 SVGIG (reference sequence). The chain's CDR3 is CAWRQGQWAGELFF. CDR3 nucleotides: TGTGCCTGGAGGCAGGGACAGTGGGCCGGGGAGCTGTTTTTT.

This clone was seen only a few times. V is TRBV2 and J is TRBJ2-7; the D gene is possibly TRBD1 (5 bases). The CDR3 sequence is 15 residues long. Germline CDR1 SNHLY, CDR2 FYNNEI. Trimming left V 3 bases short and J 3 bases short, with 15 bases between. For the CDR3, the DNA is TGTGCCAGCAGTGAGTCAGCAGGGTCGTTCTACGAGCAGTACTTC. It translates to CASSESAGSFYEQYF.

V is TRBV5-5 and J is TRBJ2-3, with 7 bases fitting TRBD2. Germline V CDR1 and CDR2: SGHKS, YYEKEE (reference sequence). V trimming: 3 bases; J trimming: 1 base; junction bases outside the gene matches: 8. The CDR3 contains 16 residues. The CDR3 sequence: CASSSLATIGTDTQYF. The CDR3 DNA sequence: TGTGCCAGCAGCTCACTAGCGACGATAGGCACAGATACGCAGTATTTT.

Comment on this clone: Other DNA sequences in this sample translate to the same CDR3. V is TRBV29-1 and J is TRBJ2-1; 8 bases are shared with TRBD1. V lost 6 bases and J lost 6; bases outside the gene matches: 4. Germline-derived CDR1 and CDR2 are SQVTM and ANQGSEA. This CDR3 region has 12 residues. CDR3 region: CSVRDRPNEQFF. CDR3 coding DNA: TGCAGCGTACGGGACAGGCCCAATGAGCAGTTCTTC.

The table lists this clone with a few counts. The chain combines TRBV19 with TRBJ1-5; no clear D. With 5 bases removed from V and 3 bases from J, the gap between germline ends came to 11 bases. The CDR3 contains 14 residues. In germline, CDR1 is LNHDA, CDR2 SQIVND (reference sequence). CDR3 protein: CASSAVRFNQPQHF. The CDR3 nucleotides are TGTGCCAGTAGTGCCGTCAGGTTCAATCAGCCCCAGCATTTT.

The chain links TRBV27 to TRBJ2-3, with TRBD2 matching 7 bases. V was clipped by 2 bases and J by 4 bases; unmatched bases: 3. The germline V gene encodes CDR1 MNHEY and CDR2 SMNVEV (reference sequence). This CDR3 spans 14 amino acids. The CDR3 DNA reads as TGTGCCAGCAGTTTAACGGGAGGCCCAGATACGCAGTATTTT. Amino acids: CASSLTGGPDTQYF.

The rearrangement uses TRBV6-5 and TRBJ2-4; possibly TRBD1 for D (6 bases). Looked up from germline, CDR1 is MNHEY and CDR2 is SVGAGI. Trimming removed 2 bases from V and 6 bases from J, with 17 bases in between. This CDR3 spans 16 amino acids. CDR3 coding DNA: TGTGCCAGCAGTTACAGTTGGGGGCAGGGTGGAAACATTCAGTACTTC. Translated, it gives CASSYSWGQGGNIQYF.

The V call is TRBV12-3 or TRBV12-4, the J call TRBJ2-7; maybe TRBD2 (5 bases). The ends were cut back, 6 bases at V and 7 bases at J, with 13 bases in the middle. This CDR3 has 12 residues. CDR3 bases: TGTGCCAGCAGGGCTTGGACTGGGGAGCAGTACGTC. It codes for CASRAWTGEQYV.

V is TRBV27 and J is TRBJ1-2; a weak D match, TRBD1 (6 bases). V shed 4 bases and J shed 7 bases, with 10 bases lying between them. The CDR3 has 12 residues. Germline V CDR1 and CDR2: MNHEY, SMNVEV (reference sequence). CDR3 residues: CASSSQGFGYTF. Written as DNA, the CDR3 is TGTGCCAGCAGTTCCCAGGGGTTTGGCTACACCTTC.

This chain joins TRBV10-3 and TRBJ2-3; 8 bases match TRBD2. V gave up 3 bases and J gave up 6 bases; unmatched junction bases: 5. The CDR3 extends over 14 amino acids. Germline V lookup: CDR1 ENHRY, CDR2 SYGVKD. The CDR3 DNA follows: TGTGCCATCAGTGACAGCGGGGGTGGGGATACGCAGTATTTT. Its protein is CAISDSGGGDTQYF.

This chain links TRBV14 with TRBJ1-1, with 7 bases identical to TRBD1. The CDR3 contains 15 residues. Germline V gene data show CDR1 as SGHDN and CDR2 as FVKESK. The V gene end was trimmed by 4 bases and the J gene end by 4 bases; junction bases not matched to a gene: 9. The CDR3 region is CASSRAQGRGTEAFF. The DNA of the CDR3 is TGTGCCAGCAGCCGAGCACAGGGGAGAGGCACTGAAGCTTTCTTT. The variable domain in full, completed from reference TRBV14 and TRBJ1-1, reads EAGVTQFPSHSVIEKGQTVTLRCDPISGHDNLYWYRRVMGKEIKFLLHFVKESKQDESGMPNNRFLAERTGGTYSTLKVQPAELEDSGVYFCASSRAQGRGTEAFFGQGTRLTVV.

The chain links TRBV6-2 or TRBV6-3 to TRBJ2-1; possible D gene TRBD2, 6 bases. The V and J ends lost 2 bases and 4 bases respectively, with 12 bases between them. Per germline, CDR1 MNHEY and CDR2 SVGEGT. The CDR3 has 15 residues. The CDR3 protein is CASSYGGSGYNEQFF. Written as DNA, the CDR3 is TGTGCCAGCAGTTACGGCGGTAGCGGTTACAATGAGCAGTTCTTC.

The CDR3 bases are TGTGCCAGCAGTGAAACTAGCGGGAGCGATGAGCAGTTCTTC. Translated, it gives CASSETSGSDEQFF. The chain links TRBV6-4 to TRBJ2-1; 11 bases agree with TRBD2. V trimming: 3 bases; J trimming: 8 bases; junction bases outside the gene matches: 3. CDR1 and CDR2 from the germline V gene are MRHNA and SNTAGT. The CDR3 has 14 residues.

In DNA form, the CDR3 reads TGTGCCAGCAGCCAAGAGTGGTGGCCCGGGACTAGCCGCAATGAGCAGTTCTTC. It encodes CASSQEWWPGTSRNEQFF. The rearrangement uses TRBV14 and TRBJ2-1; 9 bases match TRBD2. In germline, CDR1 is SGHDN, CDR2 FVKESK. The ends lost 0 bases at V and 6 bases at J; junction bases unmatched: 12. This CDR3 spans 18 amino acids.

This rearrangement joins TRBV19 to TRBJ1-1; D gene unclear. The CDR3 has 13 amino acids. Germline V gene sequence: CDR1 LNHDA, CDR2 SQIVND (reference sequence). The V and J ends lost 10 bases and 5 bases respectively, with 17 bases between them. Written as DNA, the CDR3 is TGTGCCACCACACTCGGCAGCGGGACTGAAGCTTTCTTT. As protein: CATTLGSGTEAFF.

The chain recombines TRBV25-1 with TRBJ2-1; weak D call: TRBD2 (5 bases). The CDR3 is 14 amino acids. V was clipped by 4 bases and J by 1 base, with 8 bases between them. Germline V gene lookup returns CDR1 MGHDK and CDR2 SYGVNS. This CDR3 reads CASSGRISYNEQFF. DNA for the CDR3: TGTGCCAGCAGTGGGAGGATTTCCTACAATGAGCAGTTCTTC.

The rearrangement uses TRBV20-1 and TRBJ2-1; D might be TRBD1 (6 bases). The CDR3 is 16 residues long. V lost 3 bases and J lost 3, with 18 bases in between. Germline assignment: CDR1 DFQATT and CDR2 SNEGSKA (reference sequence). CDR3 sequence reads: CSASRLHRDIYNEQFF. The CDR3 DNA follows: TGCAGTGCTAGTCGACTCCACCGGGACATCTACAATGAGCAGTTCTTC.

This chain links TRBV3-1 (or the pseudogene TRBV3-2) with TRBJ2-7; TRBD1 might be the D (6 bases). The CDR3 contains 12 residues. The V gene's germline CDR1 is LGHDT and CDR2 YNNKEL (reference sequence). Between the trimmed V and J ends, which lost 2 bases and 6 bases, there was a span of 8 bases. The DNA of the CDR3 is TGTGCCAGCAGCCAACAGGGGTTCGAGCAGTACTTC. Translated: CASSQQGFEQYF.

The J gene is TRBJ2-2, the V gene TRBV4-1; D unresolved. The V and J ends lost 4 bases and 5 bases respectively, with 17 bases between them. CDR3 length equals 16 residues. The V gene's germline CDR1 is MGHRA and CDR2 YSYEKL. The CDR3 region is CASSRVGGSETGELFF. DNA for the CDR3: TGCGCCAGCAGCCGTGTGGGTGGCTCGGAGACCGGGGAGCTGTTTTTT.

The chain combines TRBV7-9 with TRBJ2-7; 8 nucleotides line up with TRBD1. The CDR3 is 15 residues long. Per the germline V gene, CDR1 is SEHNR and CDR2 is FQNEAQ (reference sequence). V was clipped by 0 bases and J by 6 bases; unmatched bases: 7. In DNA form, the CDR3 reads TGTGCCAGCAGCTTAGCCATTGCCGACAGGGGCGAGCAGTACGTC. Amino acids: CASSLAIADRGEQYV.

This chain connects TRBV12-3 or TRBV12-4 to TRBJ2-4; D is ambiguous. The CDR3 length is 13 residues. Trimming shortened V by 3 bases and J by 4 bases, and 7 bases separated the two germline ends. CDR3 sequence reads: CASSFYPKNIQYF. As DNA, the CDR3 is TGTGCCAGCAGTTTCTACCCAAAAAACATTCAGTACTTC.

A single count supports this clone. The J gene is TRBJ2-5, the V gene TRBV7-6; D may be TRBD2 (6 bases). The ends were cut back, 5 bases at V and 2 bases at J, with 15 bases in the middle. Germline V gene sequence: CDR1 SGHVS, CDR2 FNYEAQ. The CDR3 sequence is 15 residues long. The CDR3 loop reads CASSRDGGGQETQYF. The CDR3 DNA reads as TGTGCCAGCAGCCGAGACGGGGGAGGTCAAGAGACCCAGTACTTC.

This chain uses TRBV30 with TRBJ1-1; D is undetermined. Trimming pared 2 bases from V and 3 bases from J, leaving 13 bases between. Germline V gives CDR1 GTSNPN, CDR2 SVGIG (reference sequence). CDR3 length: 14 amino acids. The CDR3 DNA reads TGTGCCTGGAGTCCCCGCCGGGGAGACACTGAAGCTTTCTTT. It yields the protein CAWSPRRGDTEAFF.

V gene TRBV7-9 combines with J gene TRBJ2-2; D is unclear. This CDR3 comprises 14 residues. CDR1 SEHNR and CDR2 FQNEAQ come from the germline V gene (reference sequence). Between the trimmed V and J ends, which lost 2 bases and 7 bases, there was a span of 11 bases. The DNA for the CDR3 is TGTGCCAGCAGCTTAAGTTGGGCTGACGGGGAGCTGTTTTTT. The encoded protein is CASSLSWADGELFF.

The CDR3 DNA is TGTGCCAGCAGTCCCGGGACTAGCGGGAGGAATGAGCAGTTCTTC. Translated: CASSPGTSGRNEQFF. This chain joins TRBV27 and TRBJ2-1; TRBD2 aligns across 15 bases. The CDR3 is made up of 15 amino acids. Germline CDR1 reads MNHEY; CDR2 reads SMNVEV (reference sequence). V gave up 5 bases and J gave up 7 bases; unmatched junction bases: 3.

The rearrangement uses TRBV6-2 or TRBV6-3 and TRBJ1-1, with no clear D. Germline V gene sequence: CDR1 MNHEY, CDR2 SVGEGT. The CDR3 has 13 amino acids. Trimming cost V 2 bases and J 8 bases, with 12 bases left between them. The CDR3 loop reads CASSYGRSLEAFF. In nucleotides, the CDR3 is TGTGCCAGCAGTTACGGTCGGAGCCTAGAAGCTTTCTTT.

In this sample, this clone turned up a few times. The rearrangement links TRBV18 to TRBJ2-7; 8 nucleotides line up with TRBD1. This CDR3 is 15 amino acids long. The V segment lost 4 bases and the J segment 2 bases; nucleotides outside the gene matches: 7. Germline V gene lookup returns CDR1 KGHSH and CDR2 LQKENI. The CDR3 reads CASSQGTGQPYEQYV. The CDR3 DNA reads as TGTGCCAGCTCACAAGGGACAGGCCAGCCCTACGAGCAGTACGTC.

This clone was counted once. The chain couples TRBV15 to TRBJ2-7; D is perhaps TRBD2 (6 bases). The germline V gene has CDR1 LNHNV and CDR2 YYDKDF (reference sequence). V lost 5 bases to trimming and J lost 2 bases, with 10 bases between them. The CDR3 is 13 amino acids. CDR3 coding DNA: TGTGCCACCAGCGACCGGGGGACCTACGAGCAGTACTTC. Protein: CATSDRGTYEQYF.

This rearrangement joins TRBV6-2 or TRBV6-3 to TRBJ2-1; D gene uncertain. There are 14 residues in the CDR3. Trimming left V 4 bases short and J 7 bases short, with 14 bases between. Germline CDR1 is MNHEY and CDR2 is SVGEGT. DNA of the CDR3: TGTGCCAGCAGTTCCATTGGCTGGAGAAATGAGCAGTTCTTC. Translating it yields CASSSIGWRNEQFF.